This entry lists 2 T cell receptor beta chains sequenced from one sample in a study of Ad26.COV2.S vaccination and SARS-CoV-2 variants. The treatment here: about 20 received Ad26.COV2.S at low or high dose, single or two shots; five or six received placebo; per-sample allocation not given. Sampling happened 63 days after the first vaccine or placebo injection. Profiling relied on immunoSEQ multiplex PCR, and the TCRdb table lists in-frame clones only, not all of them. Of hundreds of thousands of clones in the sample, more than 80% were seen once. The material was peripheral blood, obtained in a trial of Ad26.COV2.S vaccine versus placebo. These receptors came from a person between 18 and 59 years old who received the Ad26.COV2.S COVID-19 vaccine or a placebo.

This rearrangement joins TRBV16 to TRBJ2-7; no clear D. This CDR3 comprises 13 residues. Germline CDR1 is KGHSY and CDR2 is FQNENV. V gave up 1 base and J gave up 0 bases, with 4 bases separating them. The CDR3 here is CASSQWPSYEQYF. As DNA, the CDR3 is TGTGCCAGCAGCCAATGGCCCTCCTACGAGCAGTACTTC.

The chain couples TRBV5-1 to TRBJ1-1; D unresolved. Germline assignment: CDR1 SGHRS and CDR2 YFSETQ. The V end was cut by 0 bases, the J end by 2 bases, with 8 bases between. The CDR3 spans 14 residues. CDR3 nucleotides: TGCGCCAGCAGCTTGGGGACGGTAAACACTGAAGCTTTCTTT. Protein: CASSLGTVNTEAFF.